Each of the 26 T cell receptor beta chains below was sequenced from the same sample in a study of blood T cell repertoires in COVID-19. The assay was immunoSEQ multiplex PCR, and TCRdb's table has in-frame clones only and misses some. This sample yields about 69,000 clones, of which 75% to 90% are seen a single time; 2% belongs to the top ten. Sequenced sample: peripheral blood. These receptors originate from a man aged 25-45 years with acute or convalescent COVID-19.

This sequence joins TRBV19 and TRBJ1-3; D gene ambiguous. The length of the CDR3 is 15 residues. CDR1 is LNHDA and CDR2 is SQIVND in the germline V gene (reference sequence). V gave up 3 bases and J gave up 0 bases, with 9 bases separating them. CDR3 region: CASSISGLSGNTIYF. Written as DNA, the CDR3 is TGTGCCAGTAGTATTTCAGGCCTCTCTGGAAACACCATATATTTT.

DNA for the CDR3: TGTGCCACCAGCAGGGACAGGGAGAGCTCTGGAAACACCATATATTTT. This encodes CATSRDRESSGNTIYF. The chain links TRBV15 to TRBJ1-3, with TRBD1 matching over 8 bases. This CDR3 has 16 amino acids. V gave up 3 bases and J gave up 0 bases; unmatched junction bases: 4. CDR1 is LNHNV, CDR2 YYDKDF, per germline (reference sequence).

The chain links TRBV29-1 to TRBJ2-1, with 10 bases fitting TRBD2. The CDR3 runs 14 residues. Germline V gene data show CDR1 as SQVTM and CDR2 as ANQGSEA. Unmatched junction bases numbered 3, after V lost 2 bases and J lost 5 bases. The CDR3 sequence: CSVERLAGDNEQFF. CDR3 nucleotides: TGCAGCGTTGAACGCCTAGCGGGGGACAATGAGCAGTTCTTC.

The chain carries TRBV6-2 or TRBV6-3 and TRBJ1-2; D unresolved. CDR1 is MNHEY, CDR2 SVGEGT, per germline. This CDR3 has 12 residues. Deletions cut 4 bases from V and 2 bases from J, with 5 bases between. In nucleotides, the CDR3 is TGTGCCAGCAGTTTCCAGAACTATGGCTACACCTTC. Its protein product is CASSFQNYGYTF.

CDR3 amino acids: CASSRYSVGDGYTF. The CDR3 coding sequence is TGTGCCAGCAGCCGATACTCAGTAGGGGATGGCTACACCTTC. The V gene is TRBV5-4, the J gene TRBJ1-2, with a weak D call TRBD1 (5 bases). With 4 bases removed from V and 6 bases from J, the gap between germline ends came to 16 bases. The CDR3 totals 14 residues. CDR1 SGHNT and CDR2 YYREEE come from the germline V gene (reference sequence).

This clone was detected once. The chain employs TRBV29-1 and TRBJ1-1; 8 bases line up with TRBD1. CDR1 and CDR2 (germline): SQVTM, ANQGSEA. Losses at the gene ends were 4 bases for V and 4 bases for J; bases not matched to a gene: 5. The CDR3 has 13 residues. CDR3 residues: CSVGSRGLTEAFF. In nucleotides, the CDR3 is TGCAGCGTTGGATCCAGGGGGCTCACTGAAGCTTTCTTT.

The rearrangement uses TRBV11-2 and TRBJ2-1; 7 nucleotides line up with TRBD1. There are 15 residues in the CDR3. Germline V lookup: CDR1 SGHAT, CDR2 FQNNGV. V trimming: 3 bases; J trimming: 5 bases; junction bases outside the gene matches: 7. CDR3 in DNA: TGTGCCAGCAGCTTTCAGGGGGTAGGTGACAATGAGCAGTTCTTC. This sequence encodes CASSFQGVGDNEQFF.

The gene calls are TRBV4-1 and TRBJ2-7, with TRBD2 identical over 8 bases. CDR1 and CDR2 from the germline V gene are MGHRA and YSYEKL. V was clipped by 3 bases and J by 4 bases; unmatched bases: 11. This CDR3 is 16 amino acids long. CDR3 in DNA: TGCGCCAGCAGCCAGACCACGGGACTAGTAGAGTACGAGCAGTACTTC. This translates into CASSQTTGLVEYEQYF.

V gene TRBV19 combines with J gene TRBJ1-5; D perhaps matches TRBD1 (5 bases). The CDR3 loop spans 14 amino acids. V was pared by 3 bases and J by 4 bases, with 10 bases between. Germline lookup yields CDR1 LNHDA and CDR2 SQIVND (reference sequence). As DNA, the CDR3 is TGTGCCAGTAGTATCGGACAAAGAAATCAGCCCCAGCATTTT. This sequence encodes CASSIGQRNQPQHF.

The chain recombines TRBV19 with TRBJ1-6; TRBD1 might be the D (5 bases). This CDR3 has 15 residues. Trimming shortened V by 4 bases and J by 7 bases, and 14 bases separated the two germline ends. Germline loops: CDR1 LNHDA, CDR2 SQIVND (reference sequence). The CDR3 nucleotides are TGTGCCAGTAGTAACCGGGGGAGAGAGAATTCACCCCTCCACTTT. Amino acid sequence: CASSNRGRENSPLHF. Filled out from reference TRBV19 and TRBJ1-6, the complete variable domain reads DGGITQSPKYLFRKEGQNVTLSCEQNLNHDAMYWYRQDPGQGLRLIYYSQIVNDFQKGDIAEGYSVSREKKESFPLTVTSAQKNPTAFYLCASSNRGRENSPLHFGNGTRLTVT.

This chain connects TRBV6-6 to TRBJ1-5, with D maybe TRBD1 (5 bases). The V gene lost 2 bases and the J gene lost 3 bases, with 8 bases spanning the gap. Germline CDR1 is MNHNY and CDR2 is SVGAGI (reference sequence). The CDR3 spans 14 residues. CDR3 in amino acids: CASSYDSFNQPQHF. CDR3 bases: TGTGCCAGCAGTTACGACAGCTTCAATCAGCCCCAGCATTTT.

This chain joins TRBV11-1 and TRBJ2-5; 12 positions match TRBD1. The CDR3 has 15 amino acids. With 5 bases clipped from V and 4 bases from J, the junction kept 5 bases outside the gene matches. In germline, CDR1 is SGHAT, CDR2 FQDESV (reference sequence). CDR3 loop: CASSPGQGAGETQYF. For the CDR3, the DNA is TGTGCCAGCAGCCCGGGACAGGGGGCTGGAGAGACCCAGTACTTC.

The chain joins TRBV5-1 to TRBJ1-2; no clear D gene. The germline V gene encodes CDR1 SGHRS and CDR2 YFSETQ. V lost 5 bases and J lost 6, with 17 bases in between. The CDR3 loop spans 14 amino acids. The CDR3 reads CASRPGIAFDGYTF. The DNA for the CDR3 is TGCGCCAGCAGACCCGGTATCGCGTTCGATGGCTACACCTTC.

The CDR3 DNA is TGTGCCAGCTCACCACAGACAGGATCCTACAATGAGCAGTTCTTC. The encoded protein is CASSPQTGSYNEQFF. The genes are TRBV18 and TRBJ2-1, with D maybe TRBD1 (6 bases). CDR1 is KGHSH and CDR2 is LQKENI in the germline V gene. CDR3 length equals 15 residues. V lost 1 base, J lost 1 base, and 8 bases lay in between.

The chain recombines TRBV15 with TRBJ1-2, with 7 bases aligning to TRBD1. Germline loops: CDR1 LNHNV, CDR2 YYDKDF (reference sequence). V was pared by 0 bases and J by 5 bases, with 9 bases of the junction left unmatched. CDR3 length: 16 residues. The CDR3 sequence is CATSREVAAGGYGYTF. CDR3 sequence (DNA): TGTGCCACCAGCAGAGAGGTGGCAGCAGGGGGTTATGGCTACACCTTC. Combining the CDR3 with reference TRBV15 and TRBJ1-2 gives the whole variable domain DAMVIQNPRYQVTQFGKPVTLSCSQTLNHNVMYWYQQKSSQAPKLLFHYYDKDFNNEADTPDNFQSRRPNTSFCFLDIRSPGLGDTAMYLCATSREVAAGGYGYTFGSGTRLTVV.

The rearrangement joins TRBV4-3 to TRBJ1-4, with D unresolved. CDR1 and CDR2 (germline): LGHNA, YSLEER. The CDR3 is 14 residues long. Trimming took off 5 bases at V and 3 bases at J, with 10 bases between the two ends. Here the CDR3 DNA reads TGCGCCAGCAGCTGGGTAGCATCTAATGAAAAACTGTTTTTT. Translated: CASSWVASNEKLFF.

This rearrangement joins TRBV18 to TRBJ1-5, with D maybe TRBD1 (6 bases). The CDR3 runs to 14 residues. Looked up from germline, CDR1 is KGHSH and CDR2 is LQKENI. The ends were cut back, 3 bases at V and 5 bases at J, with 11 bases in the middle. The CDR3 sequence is CASSPTGQYQPQHF. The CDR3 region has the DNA TGTGCCAGCTCACCGACTGGACAGTATCAGCCCCAGCATTTT.

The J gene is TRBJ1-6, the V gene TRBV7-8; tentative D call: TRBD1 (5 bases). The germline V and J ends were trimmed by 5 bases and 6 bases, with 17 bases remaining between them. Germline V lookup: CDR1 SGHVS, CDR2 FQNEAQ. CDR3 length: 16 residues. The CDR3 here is CASSPRRGGINSPLHF. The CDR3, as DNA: TGTGCCAGCAGCCCCCGGCGGGGGGGGATTAATTCACCCCTCCACTTT. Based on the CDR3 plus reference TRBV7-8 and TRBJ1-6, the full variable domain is GAGVSQSPRYKVAKRGQDVALRCDPISGHVSLFWYQQALGQGPEFLTYFQNEAQLDKSGLPSDRFFAERPEGSVSTLKIQRTQQEDSAVYLCASSPRRGGINSPLHFGNGTRLTVT.

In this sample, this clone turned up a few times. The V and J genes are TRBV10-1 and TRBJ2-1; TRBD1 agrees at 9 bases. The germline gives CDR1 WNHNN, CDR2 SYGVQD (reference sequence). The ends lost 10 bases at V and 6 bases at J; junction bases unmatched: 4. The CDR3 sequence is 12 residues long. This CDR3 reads CATPTGGNEQFF. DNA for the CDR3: TGCGCCACCCCGACAGGGGGCAATGAGCAGTTCTTC.

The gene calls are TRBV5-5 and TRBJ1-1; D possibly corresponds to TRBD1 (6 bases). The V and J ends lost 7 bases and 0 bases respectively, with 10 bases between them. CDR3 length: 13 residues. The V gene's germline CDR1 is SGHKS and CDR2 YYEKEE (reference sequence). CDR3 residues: CASGGQMNTEAFF. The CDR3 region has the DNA TGTGCCAGCGGGGGACAAATGAACACTGAAGCTTTCTTT. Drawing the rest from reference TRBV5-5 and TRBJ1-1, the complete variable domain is DAGVTQSPTHLIKTRGQQVTLRCSPISGHKSVSWYQQVLGQGPQFIFQYYEKEERGRGNFPDRFSARQFPNYSSELNVNALLLGDSALYLCASGGQMNTEAFFGQGTRLTVV.

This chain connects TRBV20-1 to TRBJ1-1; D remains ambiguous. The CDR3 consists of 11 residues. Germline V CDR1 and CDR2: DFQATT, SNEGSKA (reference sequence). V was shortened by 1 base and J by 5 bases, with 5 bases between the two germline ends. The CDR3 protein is CSARGLTEAFF. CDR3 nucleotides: TGCAGTGCTAGAGGTCTAACTGAAGCTTTCTTT.

The CDR3 region is CASSIDRFLQAGRAFF. The CDR3 nucleotides read TGTGCCAGTAGTATAGATCGGTTTCTCCAGGCGGGGCGAGCTTTCTTT. This chain connects TRBV19 to TRBJ1-1; weak D call: TRBD1 (5 bases). Trimming pared 0 bases from V and 10 bases from J, leaving 21 bases between. Germline assignment: CDR1 LNHDA and CDR2 SQIVND (reference sequence). This CDR3 has 16 residues.

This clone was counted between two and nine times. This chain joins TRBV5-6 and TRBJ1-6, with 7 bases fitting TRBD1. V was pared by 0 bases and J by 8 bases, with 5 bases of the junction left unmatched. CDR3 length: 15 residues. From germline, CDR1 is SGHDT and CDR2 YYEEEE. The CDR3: CASSLEQGKDSPLHF. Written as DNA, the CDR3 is TGTGCCAGCAGCTTGGAACAGGGGAAGGATTCACCCCTCCACTTT.

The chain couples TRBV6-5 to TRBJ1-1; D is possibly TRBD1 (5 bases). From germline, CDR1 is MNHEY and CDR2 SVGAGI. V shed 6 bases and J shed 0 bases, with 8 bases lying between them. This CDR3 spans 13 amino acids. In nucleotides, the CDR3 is TGTGCCAGCAGCTCGACAGTGAACACTGAAGCTTTCTTT. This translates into CASSSTVNTEAFF.

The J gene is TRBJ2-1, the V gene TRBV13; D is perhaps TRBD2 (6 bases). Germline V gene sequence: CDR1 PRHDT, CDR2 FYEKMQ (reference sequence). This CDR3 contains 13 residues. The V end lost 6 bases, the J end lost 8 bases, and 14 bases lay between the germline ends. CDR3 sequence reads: CASRGTVADEQFF. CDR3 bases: TGTGCCAGCAGAGGGACTGTTGCCGATGAGCAGTTCTTC.

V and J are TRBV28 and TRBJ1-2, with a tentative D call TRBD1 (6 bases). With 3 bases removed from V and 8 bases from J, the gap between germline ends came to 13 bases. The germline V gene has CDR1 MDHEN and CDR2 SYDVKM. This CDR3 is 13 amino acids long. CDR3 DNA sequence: TGTGCCAGCAGTTTCCAGGGGCGGAGGGGCTACACCTTC. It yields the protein CASSFQGRRGYTF.